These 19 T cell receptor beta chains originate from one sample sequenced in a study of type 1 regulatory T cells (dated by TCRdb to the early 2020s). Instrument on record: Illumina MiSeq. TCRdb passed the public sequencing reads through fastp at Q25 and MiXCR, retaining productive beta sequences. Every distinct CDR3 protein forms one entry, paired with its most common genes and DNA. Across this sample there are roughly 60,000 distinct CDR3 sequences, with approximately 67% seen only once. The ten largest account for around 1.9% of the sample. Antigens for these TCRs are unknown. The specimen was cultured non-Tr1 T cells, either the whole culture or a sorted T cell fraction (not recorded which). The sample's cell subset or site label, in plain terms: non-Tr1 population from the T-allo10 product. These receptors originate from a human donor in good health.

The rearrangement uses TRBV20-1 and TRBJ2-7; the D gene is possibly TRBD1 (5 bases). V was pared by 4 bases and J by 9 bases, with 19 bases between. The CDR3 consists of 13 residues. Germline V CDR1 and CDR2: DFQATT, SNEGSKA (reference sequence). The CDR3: CSAKPIGDLGQYF. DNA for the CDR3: TGCAGTGCTAAGCCTATAGGGGATCTAGGGCAGTACTTC.

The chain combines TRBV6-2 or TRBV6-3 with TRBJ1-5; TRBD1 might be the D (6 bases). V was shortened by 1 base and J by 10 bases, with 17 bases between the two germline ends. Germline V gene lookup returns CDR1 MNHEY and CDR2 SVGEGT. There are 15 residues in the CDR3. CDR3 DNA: TGTGCCAGCAGTTACTGGGGGCCGGGCGGACGTCCCCAGCATTTT. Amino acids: CASSYWGPGGRPQHF.

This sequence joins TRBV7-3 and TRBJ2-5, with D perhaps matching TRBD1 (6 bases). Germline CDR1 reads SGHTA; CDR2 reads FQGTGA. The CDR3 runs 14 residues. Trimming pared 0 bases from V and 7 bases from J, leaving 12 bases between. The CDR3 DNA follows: TGTGCCAGCAGCTTAACCAGGGACATCGGGACCCAGTACTTC. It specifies CASSLTRDIGTQYF.

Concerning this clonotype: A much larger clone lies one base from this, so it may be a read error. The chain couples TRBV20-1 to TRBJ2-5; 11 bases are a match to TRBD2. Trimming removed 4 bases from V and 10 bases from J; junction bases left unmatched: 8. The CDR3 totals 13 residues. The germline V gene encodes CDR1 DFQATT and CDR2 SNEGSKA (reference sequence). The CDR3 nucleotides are TGCAGTGCTAATAGCGGGAGGGCCGGGGGCCAGTACTTC. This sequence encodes CSANSGRAGGQYF.

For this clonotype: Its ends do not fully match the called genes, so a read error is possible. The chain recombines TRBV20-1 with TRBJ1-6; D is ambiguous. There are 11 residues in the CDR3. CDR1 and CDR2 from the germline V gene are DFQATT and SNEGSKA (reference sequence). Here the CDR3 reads CSARDHDPPHF. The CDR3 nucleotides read TGCAGTGCTAGAGATCACGACCCCCCCCACTTT.

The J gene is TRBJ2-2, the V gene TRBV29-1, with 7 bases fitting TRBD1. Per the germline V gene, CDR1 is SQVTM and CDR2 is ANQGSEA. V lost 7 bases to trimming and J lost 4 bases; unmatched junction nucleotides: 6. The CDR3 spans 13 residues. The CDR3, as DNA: TGCAGCGCCCGACAGGGTGGCACCGGGGAGCTGTTTTTT. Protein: CSARQGGTGELFF.

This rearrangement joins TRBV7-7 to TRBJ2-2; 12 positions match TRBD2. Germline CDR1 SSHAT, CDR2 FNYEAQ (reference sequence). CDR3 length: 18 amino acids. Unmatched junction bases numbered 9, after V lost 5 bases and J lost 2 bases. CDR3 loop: CASSQLAGGTLNTGELFF. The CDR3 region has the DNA TGTGCCAGCAGCCAACTAGCGGGAGGCACCCTCAACACCGGGGAGCTGTTTTTT.

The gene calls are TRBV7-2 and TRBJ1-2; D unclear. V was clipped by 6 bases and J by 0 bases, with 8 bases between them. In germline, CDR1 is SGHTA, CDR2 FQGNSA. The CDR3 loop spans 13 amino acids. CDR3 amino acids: CASSFDPNYGYTF. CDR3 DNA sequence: TGTGCCAGCAGTTTTGACCCTAACTATGGCTACACCTTC.

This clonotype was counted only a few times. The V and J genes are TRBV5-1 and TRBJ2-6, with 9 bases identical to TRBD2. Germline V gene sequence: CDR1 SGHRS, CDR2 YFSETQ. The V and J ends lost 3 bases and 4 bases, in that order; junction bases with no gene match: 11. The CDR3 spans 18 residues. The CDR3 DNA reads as TGCGCCAGCAGCTCGAGTAGCGGGAGCCCCGTGGGGGCCAACGTCCTGACTTTC. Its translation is CASSSSSGSPVGANVLTF.

The DNA for the CDR3 is TGTGCCACTCTAGCGGACACAGATACGCAGTATTTT. Protein: CATLADTDTQYF. The chain carries TRBV10-3 and TRBJ2-3, with TRBD2 identical over 7 bases. CDR3 length equals 12 residues. The junction had 3 bases not matched to a gene; V was cut back by 10 bases and J by 2 bases. Per the germline V gene, CDR1 is ENHRY and CDR2 is SYGVKD.

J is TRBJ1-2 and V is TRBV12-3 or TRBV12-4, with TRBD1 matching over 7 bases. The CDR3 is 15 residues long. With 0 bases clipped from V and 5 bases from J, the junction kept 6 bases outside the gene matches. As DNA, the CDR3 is TGTGCCAGCAGTTTAGCGGCGGGACAGCCTTATGGCTACACCTTC. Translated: CASSLAAGQPYGYTF.

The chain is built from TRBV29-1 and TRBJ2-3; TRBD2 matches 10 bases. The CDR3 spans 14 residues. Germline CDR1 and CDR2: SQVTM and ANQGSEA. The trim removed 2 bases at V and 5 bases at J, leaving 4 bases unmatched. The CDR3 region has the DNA TGCAGCGTTGAACTAGCGGGAGTGGTAGATACGCAGTATTTT. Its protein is CSVELAGVVDTQYF.

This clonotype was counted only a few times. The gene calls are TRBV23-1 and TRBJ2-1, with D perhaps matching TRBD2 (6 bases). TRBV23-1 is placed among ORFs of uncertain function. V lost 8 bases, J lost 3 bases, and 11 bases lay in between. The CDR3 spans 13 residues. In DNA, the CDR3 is TGCGCCAGCCCCCGGCGGGACTACAATGAGCAGTTCTTC. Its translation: CASPRRDYNEQFF.

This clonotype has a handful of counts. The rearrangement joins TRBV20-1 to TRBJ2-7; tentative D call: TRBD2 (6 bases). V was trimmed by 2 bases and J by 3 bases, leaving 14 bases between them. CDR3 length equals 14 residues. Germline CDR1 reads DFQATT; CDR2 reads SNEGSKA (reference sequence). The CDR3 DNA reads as TGCAGTGCTAGACGTTTAGCGGATGGCTACGAGCAGTACTTC. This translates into CSARRLADGYEQYF.

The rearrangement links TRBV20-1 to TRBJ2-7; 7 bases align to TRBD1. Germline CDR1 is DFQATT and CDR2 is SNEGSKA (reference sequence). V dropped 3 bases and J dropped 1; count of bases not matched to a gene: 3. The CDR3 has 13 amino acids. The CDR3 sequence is CSASRDSSYEQYF. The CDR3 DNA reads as TGCAGTGCTAGTCGGGACAGTTCCTACGAGCAGTACTTC.

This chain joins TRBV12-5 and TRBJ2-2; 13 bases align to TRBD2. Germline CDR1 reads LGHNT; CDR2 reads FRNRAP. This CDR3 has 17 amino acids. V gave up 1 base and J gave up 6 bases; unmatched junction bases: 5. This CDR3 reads CASGLGLAGGVAGELFF. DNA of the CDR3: TGTGCTAGTGGTTTGGGACTAGCGGGAGGAGTGGCCGGGGAGCTGTTTTTT.

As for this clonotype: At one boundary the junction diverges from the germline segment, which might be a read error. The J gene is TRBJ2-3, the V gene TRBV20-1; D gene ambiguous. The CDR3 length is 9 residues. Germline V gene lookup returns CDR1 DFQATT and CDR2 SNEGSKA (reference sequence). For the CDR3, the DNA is TGCGGTGCGGCAGGCACGCAGTATTTT. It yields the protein CGAAGTQYF.

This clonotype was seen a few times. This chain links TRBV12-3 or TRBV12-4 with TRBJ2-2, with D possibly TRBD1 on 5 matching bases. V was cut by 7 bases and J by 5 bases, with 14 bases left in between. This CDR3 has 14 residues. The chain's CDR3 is CASTLSAGTGELFF. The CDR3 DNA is TGTGCCAGCACCCTCAGCGCAGGGACCGGGGAGCTGTTTTTT.

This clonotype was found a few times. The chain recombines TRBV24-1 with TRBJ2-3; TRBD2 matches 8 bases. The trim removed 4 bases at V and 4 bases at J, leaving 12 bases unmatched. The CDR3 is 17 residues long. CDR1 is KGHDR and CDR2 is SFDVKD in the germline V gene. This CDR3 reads CATSDPSGREVPDTQYF. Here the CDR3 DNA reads TGTGCCACCAGTGACCCCTCGGGGCGGGAGGTCCCAGATACGCAGTATTTT.